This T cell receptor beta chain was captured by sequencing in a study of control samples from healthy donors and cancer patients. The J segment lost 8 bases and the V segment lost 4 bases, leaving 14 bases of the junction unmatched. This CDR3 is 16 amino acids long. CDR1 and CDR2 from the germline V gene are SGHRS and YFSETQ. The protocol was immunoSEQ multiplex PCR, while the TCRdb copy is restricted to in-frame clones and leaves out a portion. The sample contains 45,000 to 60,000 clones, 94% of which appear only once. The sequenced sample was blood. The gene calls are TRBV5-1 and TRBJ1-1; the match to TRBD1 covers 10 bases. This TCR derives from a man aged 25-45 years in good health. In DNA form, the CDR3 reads TGCGCCAGCAGCCCGACGATAGGGACAGGGGAAGAGGAAGCTTTCTTT. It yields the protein CASSPTIGTGEEEAFF. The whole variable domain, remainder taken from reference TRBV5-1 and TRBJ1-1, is KAGVTQTPRYLIKTRGQQVTLSCSPISGHRSVSWYQQTPGQGLQFLFEYFSETQRNKGNFPGRFSGRQFSNSRSEMNVSTLELGDSALYLCASSPTIGTGEEEAFFGQGTRLTVV.